This T cell receptor beta chain came from a study of OX40 agonist ivuxolimab in advanced cancers. Study-wide context: Ivuxolimab was an agonistic, fully human IgG2 monoclonal antibody directed against OX40 (CD134), a costimulatory receptor. The paper reports the monotherapy dose-escalation portion (N of about 50 patients) of the phase I ivuxolimab trial. The purpose of peripheral TCRbeta sequencing was to test whether ivuxolimab changed TCR sequence diversity and led to clonal T-cell expansion. Partial responses occurred in three dose-escalation patients: two with cutaneous melanoma and one with hepatocellular carcinoma. In the dose-escalation cohort, 82.7% of patients were male, and the mean age was around 60 years, with a range of roughly 23 to 85. Intravenous ivuxolimab was administered to patients every 2 weeks at six dose levels: 0.01, 0.1, 0.3, 1.5, 3 and 10 mg/kg. Prior anti-PD-1, anti-PD-L1 or anti-CTLA-4 therapy was permitted, and 30% to 50% of dose-escalation patients had received checkpoint inhibitors. Of the approximately 50 patients in dose escalation, about 20 had hepatocellular carcinoma, some 15 had melanoma, 9 had renal cell carcinoma and 9 had head and neck cancer.

There are 15 amino acids in the CDR3, from cysteine to phenylalanine inclusive. Just CDR3 DNA is preserved here, 45 bases in frame from base 1. From a lookup of the germline V gene, CDR1 and CDR2 are SGDLS and YYNGEE. The V and J ends are trimmed by 0 bases and 0 bases, leaving 9 bases between them. General study outcomes and caveats: At doses of 0.1 to 3.0 mg/kg, clonal expansion of both CD4+ and CD8+ blood T cells was observed from baseline to week 6. Which antigens the clonally expanded peripheral T cells were specific for was not determined. In the 0.1-3.0 mg/kg groups, partial responders were among the patients with the lowest normalized peripheral clonal expansion, particularly in CD8+ T cells. After ivuxolimab, expanded clones were on average more numerous among CD8+ T cells than among CD4+ T cells. Low levels of normalized T-cell clonal expansion were also seen in some nonresponding patients.

Patients with autoimmune disease history or receiving systemic immunosuppression were excluded from the trial. In every dose cohort, peripheral blood was drawn for TCR sequencing at baseline, cycle 4 day 1, and cycle 7 day 1. Samples came from an open-label, multicenter, first-in-human phase I dose-escalation trial of ivuxolimab. Adults with locally advanced or metastatic melanoma, renal cell carcinoma, hepatocellular carcinoma or head and neck squamous cell carcinoma were enrolled in the trial. Before TCR sequencing, CD4+ T cells and CD8+ T cells from peripheral blood were sorted into separate populations. Genomic DNA was extracted from sorted cells for sequencing of the TCRbeta CDR3 region. The immunoSEQ Assay was used for sequencing of TCRbeta CDR3 regions. TCRdb mirrors the immuneACCESS table, restricted to in-frame sequences. Some clones are absent from its copies; in checked studies, under half trace to an unresolved V gene, and the reason for the others is unknown. The sample table lists 100,000 to 140,000 clones, around 93% of them with a count of one. The ten most abundant clones make up 1% to 1.5% of the sample.

In regard to this clone: Its antigen is not yet known. No clone much larger than this one lies a single base away; base qualities are absent.

The receptor was isolated from an adult with an advanced solid tumor such as melanoma, head and neck, liver or kidney cancer. The sequenced sample was CD4+ or CD8+ T cells sorted from blood, obtained in a trial of the OX40 agonist ivuxolimab. In this chain, TRBV9 is recombined with TRBJ1-1, with no confidently assigned D gene. The nucleotide sequence reads as follows: TGTGCCAGCAGCGTAGGGCTGGTGATGAACACTGAAGCTTTCTTT. This encodes CASSVGLVMNTEAFF.